This is a list of T cell receptor beta chains from one sample in a study of beta chain features in type 1 diabetes. Here immunoSEQ multiplex PCR was the method, and the copy in TCRdb shows in-frame clones only, minus some. The sample yields a few hundred thousand clones, about 13% seen once. Material: naive CD4+ T cells from blood. The receptors derive from a woman under 30 with type 1 diabetes. Both conserved end residues are part of each CDR3. Each record gives: CDR3 length, V gene, CDR3 protein.

len: 16; v_gene: TRBV30; CDR3aa: CAWKNGGLLGNQPQHF
len: 14; v_gene: TRBV19; CDR3aa: CASSIDRGYQPQHF
len: 16; v_gene: TRBV5-1; CDR3aa: CASSRGSGGIYNEQFF
len: 15; v_gene: TRBV5-4; CDR3aa: CASSLVQTPGYGYTF
len: 19; v_gene: TRBV9; CDR3aa: CASSGTERAQDFGKNIQYF
len: 16; v_gene: TRBV25-1; CDR3aa: CASSEYAGGGNYGYTF
len: 12; v_gene: TRBV29-1; CDR3aa: CSVERQQETQYF
len: 13; v_gene: TRBV2; CDR3aa: CASTGQIQETQYF
len: 15; v_gene: TRBV19; CDR3aa: CASSIDRTGLDEQFF
len: 15; v_gene: TRBV2; CDR3aa: CASSDWASGTYEQYF
len: 15; v_gene: TRBV25-1; CDR3aa: CASSRVMSSYNEQFF
len: 16; v_gene: TRBV7-2; CDR3aa: CASSLGLLAVQETQYF
len: 15; v_gene: TRBV5-1; CDR3aa: CASSPREGLGNEQFF
len: 15; v_gene: TRBV5-1; CDR3aa: CASSLGLAGKNEQFF
len: 11; v_gene: TRBV27; CDR3aa: CASQGYDEQFF
len: 13; v_gene: TRBV5-1; CDR3aa: CASSLVQGDGYTF
len: 14; v_gene: TRBV7-3; CDR3aa: CASSSTGRHNEQFF
len: 14; v_gene: TRBV7-9; CDR3aa: CASTTYRANTEAFF
len: 11; v_gene: TRBV21-1; CDR3aa: CASSNSGSYTF
len: 13; v_gene: TRBV29-1; CDR3aa: CSYSQGGGYGYTF
len: 12; v_gene: TRBV18; CDR3aa: CASSPLEETQYF
len: 13; v_gene: TRBV28; CDR3aa: CASSLTSRETQYF
len: 15; v_gene: TRBV19; CDR3aa: CASSPAGQRGYEAFF
len: 14; v_gene: TRBV2; CDR3aa: CASSLEQGRYEQYF
len: 13; v_gene: TRBV19; CDR3aa: CASSIRRGNGYTF
len: 15; v_gene: TRBV2; CDR3aa: CASRTQEGRYQPQHF
len: 15; v_gene: TRBV7-3; CDR3aa: CASSLSGIGSYEQYF
len: 15; v_gene: TRBV7-3; CDR3aa: CASSRSGSSYNEQFF
len: 15; v_gene: TRBV4-1; CDR3aa: CASSHPGRSRNEQFF
len: 14; v_gene: TRBV2; CDR3aa: CASSEDRGVNEQYF
len: 15; v_gene: TRBV28; CDR3aa: CASSSVAGGRNTQYF
len: 14; v_gene: TRBV5-1; CDR3aa: CASGPDSAGNTIYF
len: 14; v_gene: TRBV5-1; CDR3aa: CASSLQGSQETQYF
len: 15; v_gene: TRBV7-2; CDR3aa: CASSLGGQGNTEAFF
len: 15; v_gene: TRBV25-1; CDR3aa: CASSGQIRSYNEQFF
len: 15; v_gene: TRBV11-2; CDR3aa: CASSAIRGPNYGYTF
len: 15; v_gene: TRBV18; CDR3aa: CASSPGTGPYNEQFF
len: 13; v_gene: TRBV30; CDR3aa: CAWSVRGPRGYTF
len: 16; v_gene: TRBV9; CDR3aa: CASSVASLAPQETQYF
len: 14; v_gene: TRBV28; CDR3aa: CASSPGTLTYEQYF
len: 14; v_gene: TRBV6-5; CDR3aa: CASKETGPTGELFF
len: 15; v_gene: TRBV6-5; CDR3aa: CASSYSATGGYEQYF
len: 12; v_gene: TRBV28; CDR3aa: CASSGQYNEQFF
len: 17; v_gene: TRBV27; CDR3aa: CASSRSRDRAVGQPQHF
len: 11; v_gene: TRBV30; CDR3aa: CAWSLAGELFF
len: 15; v_gene: TRBV7-2; CDR3aa: CASSISTSGTDTQYF
len: 14; v_gene: TRBV28; CDR3aa: CASSDPSGKRGQYF
len: 15; v_gene: TRBV4-2; CDR3aa: CASSQYRGSNEKLFF
len: 15; v_gene: TRBV9; CDR3aa: CASSGGGLSNQPQHF
len: 14; v_gene: TRBV11-2; CDR3aa: CATQRGRSTDTQYF
len: 12; v_gene: TRBV29-1; CDR3aa: CSVAGLANEQFF
len: 15; v_gene: TRBV28; CDR3aa: CASSSSGLVQETQYF
len: 14; v_gene: TRBV28; CDR3aa: CASSRYDREYGYTF
len: 15; v_gene: TRBV7-2; CDR3aa: CASSLGGRGTDTQYF
len: 15; v_gene: TRBV7-9; CDR3aa: CASSPGLSRGDTQYF
len: 16; v_gene: TRBV7-2; CDR3aa: CASSTTTGRGTGELFF
len: 14; v_gene: TRBV9; CDR3aa: CASSVGHDYNEQFF